This record looks at one T cell receptor beta chain sequence and its context. The sample holds one count of this clone. Its recognized antigen is unknown. Qualities for individual bases were not recorded, and no much larger clone is one base off. This entry is derived from a study of cytomegalovirus exposure and HLA in healthy donors (dated by TCRdb to about 2017). For the study in its entirety: A later analysis indicated that the 90 to 150 validation repertoires were generated on the platform also employed for the 700 or so repertoires of the first cohort. In addition to the first cohort of about 650 subjects, a separate validation cohort of 120 different subjects was used. The aim of the study was to test whether cataloging public T cell receptors could identify signatures of past pathogen exposure. To predict cytomegalovirus infection status, the study brought together high-throughput TCR immunosequencing, statistical association of individual TCRs with disease status, and machine learning.

Here is what the overall study found, with its caveats: According to the authors, the approach could potentially be generalized to other disease states and immunological phenotypes. A later analysis had no HLA typing for the validation cohort, so co-occurrence there was scored across all 120 or so repertoires. Across donors, most TCR sequences were observed very rarely, whereas some public TCRs were present in many individuals. In both the original and validation cohorts, the classifier was reported to diagnose cytomegalovirus status with high specificity and sensitivity. In the study, approximately 160 TCR beta chains were listed as associated with cytomegalovirus. In vitro tests confirmed that a few of the cytomegalovirus-associated TCR beta chains recognize cytomegalovirus antigens. Subsequent analysis determined that TCRs grouped into clusters in the first cohort also showed a tendency toward co-occurrence across the roughly 110 validation repertoires, and 85% to 95% of cluster scores exceeded 0.

Donors formed part of the validation cohort, which comprised over a hundred subjects and was distinct from the first cohort of under 750 subjects. The method was the immunoSEQ multiplex PCR assay. In the original analysis: A statistical classification framework was built to diagnose cytomegalovirus status from the catalog of TCR beta chain sequences. Imported from immuneACCESS, the table was reduced by TCRdb to in-frame sequences with V and J called. These copies leave out some clones; in studies compared against another copy, an unresolved V gene accounts for under half, and the cause of the remainder is not known. Clonal size and the V and J genes are those of that table, whereas D and trimming came from the DNA. This sample gives fewer than 150,000 clones in total; more than 70% of them show up just once. The top ten constitute 1.2% to 1.5% of the sample. The sample taken for sequencing was PBMCs. The sequence came from a man in his thirties or forties in good health and CMV-seronegative.

The CDR3 corresponds to CASSSAGSTANYNEQFF. The sequenced DNA: TGTGCCAGCAGCTCAGCGGGAAGCACCGCCAACTACAATGAGCAGTTCTTC. The rearrangement combines TRBV11-2 with TRBJ2-1, and 7 bases in between align with TRBD2. Compared with germline, V lacks 4 bases and J lacks 3 bases; bases without a gene match: 12. There are 17 amino acids in the CDR3, from cysteine to phenylalanine inclusive. The kept DNA is CDR3 alone, 51 bases in frame from the first base. The germline V gene encodes CDR1 SGHAT and CDR2 FQNNGV.